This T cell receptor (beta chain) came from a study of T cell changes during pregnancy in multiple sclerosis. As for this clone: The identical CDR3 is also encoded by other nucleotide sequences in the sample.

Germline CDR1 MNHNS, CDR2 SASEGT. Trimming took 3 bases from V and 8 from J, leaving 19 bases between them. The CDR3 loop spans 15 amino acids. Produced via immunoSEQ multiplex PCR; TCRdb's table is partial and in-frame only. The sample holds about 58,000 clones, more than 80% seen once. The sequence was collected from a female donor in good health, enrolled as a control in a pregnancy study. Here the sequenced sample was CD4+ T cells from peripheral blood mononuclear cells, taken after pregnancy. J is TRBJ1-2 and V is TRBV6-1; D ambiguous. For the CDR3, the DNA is TGTGCCAGCAGTGAGGCAGACACCCTCTCGGGGGGCTACACCTTC. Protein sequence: CASSEADTLSGGYTF.